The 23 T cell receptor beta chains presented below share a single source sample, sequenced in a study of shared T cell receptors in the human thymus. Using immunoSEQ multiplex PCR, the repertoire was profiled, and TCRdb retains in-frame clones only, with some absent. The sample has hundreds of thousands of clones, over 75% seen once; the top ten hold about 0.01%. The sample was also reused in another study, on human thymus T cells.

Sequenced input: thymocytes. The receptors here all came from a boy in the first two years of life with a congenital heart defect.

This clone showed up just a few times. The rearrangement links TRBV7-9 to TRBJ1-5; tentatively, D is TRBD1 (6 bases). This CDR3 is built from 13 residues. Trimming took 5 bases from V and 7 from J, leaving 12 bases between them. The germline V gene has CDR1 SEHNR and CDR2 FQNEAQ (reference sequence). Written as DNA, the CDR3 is TGTGCCAGCAGCCTAAAGGGGGGGCAGCCCCAGCATTTT. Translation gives CASSLKGGQPQHF.

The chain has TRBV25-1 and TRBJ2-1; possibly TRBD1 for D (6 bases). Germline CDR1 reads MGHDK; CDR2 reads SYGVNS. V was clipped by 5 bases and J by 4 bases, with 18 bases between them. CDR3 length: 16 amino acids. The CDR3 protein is CASSPNRVPPYNEQFF. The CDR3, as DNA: TGTGCCAGCAGTCCAAACAGGGTTCCCCCTTACAATGAGCAGTTCTTC.

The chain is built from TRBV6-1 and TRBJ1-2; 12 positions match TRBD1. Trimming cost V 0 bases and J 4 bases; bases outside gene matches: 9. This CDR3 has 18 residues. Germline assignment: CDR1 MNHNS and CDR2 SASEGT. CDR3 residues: CASSEAGDRGLRGYGYTF. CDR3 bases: TGTGCCAGCAGTGAAGCGGGGGACAGGGGGCTCCGAGGCTATGGCTACACCTTC.

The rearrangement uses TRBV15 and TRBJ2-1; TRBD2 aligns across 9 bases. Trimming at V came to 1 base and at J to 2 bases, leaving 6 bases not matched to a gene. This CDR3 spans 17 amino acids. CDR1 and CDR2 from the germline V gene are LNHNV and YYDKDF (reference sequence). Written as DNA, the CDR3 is TGTGCCACCAGCAGAGCCCCCAGCGGGAGGCCCTACAATGAGCAGTTCTTC. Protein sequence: CATSRAPSGRPYNEQFF.

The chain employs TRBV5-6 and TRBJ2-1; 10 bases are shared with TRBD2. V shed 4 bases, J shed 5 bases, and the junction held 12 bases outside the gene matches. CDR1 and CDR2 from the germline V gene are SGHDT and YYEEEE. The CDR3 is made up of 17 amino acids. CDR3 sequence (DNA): TGTGCCAGCAGCCCTGAAATACTAGCGGGAAGGAACAATGAGCAGTTCTTC. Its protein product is CASSPEILAGRNNEQFF.

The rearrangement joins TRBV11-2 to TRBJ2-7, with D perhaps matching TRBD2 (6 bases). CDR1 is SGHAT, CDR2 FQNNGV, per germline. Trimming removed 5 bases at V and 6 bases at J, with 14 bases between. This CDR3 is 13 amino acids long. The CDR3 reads CASSPLSGPEQYF. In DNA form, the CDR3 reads TGTGCCAGCAGCCCCTTGAGCGGGCCCGAGCAGTACTTC.

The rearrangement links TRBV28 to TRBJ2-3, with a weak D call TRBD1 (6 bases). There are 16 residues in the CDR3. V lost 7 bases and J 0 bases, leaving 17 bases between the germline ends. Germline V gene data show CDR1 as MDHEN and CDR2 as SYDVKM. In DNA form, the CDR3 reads TGTGCCAGCATCCCAGGGGTGGCGGATAGCACAGATACGCAGTATTTT. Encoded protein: CASIPGVADSTDTQYF.

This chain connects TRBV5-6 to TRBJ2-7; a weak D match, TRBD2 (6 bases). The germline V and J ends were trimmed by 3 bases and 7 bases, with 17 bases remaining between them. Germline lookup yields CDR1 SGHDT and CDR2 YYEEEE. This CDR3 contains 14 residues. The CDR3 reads CASSCRELAREQYF. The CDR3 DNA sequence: TGTGCCAGCAGCTGCCGGGAGCTGGCGCGGGAGCAGTACTTC.

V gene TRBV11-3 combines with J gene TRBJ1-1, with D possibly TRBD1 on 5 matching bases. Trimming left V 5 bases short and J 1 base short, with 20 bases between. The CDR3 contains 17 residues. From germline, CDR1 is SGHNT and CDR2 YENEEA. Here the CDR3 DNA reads TGTGCCAGCAGCGAGACTCACAGGCAGGATCGGAACACTGAAGCTTTCTTT. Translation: CASSETHRQDRNTEAFF.

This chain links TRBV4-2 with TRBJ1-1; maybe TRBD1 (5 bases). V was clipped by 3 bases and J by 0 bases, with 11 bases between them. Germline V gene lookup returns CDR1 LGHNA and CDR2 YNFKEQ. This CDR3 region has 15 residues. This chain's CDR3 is CASSQGRNMNTEAFF. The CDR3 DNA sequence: TGTGCCAGCAGCCAGGGGCGAAACATGAACACTGAAGCTTTCTTT.

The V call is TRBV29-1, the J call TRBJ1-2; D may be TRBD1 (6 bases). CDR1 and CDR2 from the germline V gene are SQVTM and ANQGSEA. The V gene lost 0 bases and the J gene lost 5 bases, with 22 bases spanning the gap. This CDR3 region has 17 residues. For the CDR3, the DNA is TGCAGCGTTGAAGAGGGGCTACAGGGTTCCACACTTTATGGCTACACCTTC. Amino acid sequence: CSVEEGLQGSTLYGYTF.

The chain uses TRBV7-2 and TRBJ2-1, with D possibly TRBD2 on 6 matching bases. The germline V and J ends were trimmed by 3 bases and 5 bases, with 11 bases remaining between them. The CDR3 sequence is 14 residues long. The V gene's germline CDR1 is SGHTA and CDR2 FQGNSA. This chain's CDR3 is CASSFSGPNNEQFF. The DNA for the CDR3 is TGTGCCAGCAGCTTTAGCGGCCCCAACAATGAGCAGTTCTTC.

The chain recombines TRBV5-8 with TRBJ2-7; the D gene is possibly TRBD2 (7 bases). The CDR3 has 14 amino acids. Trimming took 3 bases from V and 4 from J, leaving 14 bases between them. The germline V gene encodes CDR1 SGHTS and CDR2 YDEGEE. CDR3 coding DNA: TGTGCCAGCAGCTCTGGGGGGGCTTCGTACGAGCAGTACTTC. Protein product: CASSSGGASYEQYF.

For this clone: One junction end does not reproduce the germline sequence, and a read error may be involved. DNA for the CDR3: TGTGCTAGCAGCCCGAACCGGGACAATGAGCAGTTCTTC. It encodes CASSPNRDNEQFF. The V call is TRBV7-7, the J call TRBJ2-1; D is ambiguous. Germline V gene lookup returns CDR1 SSHAT and CDR2 FNYEAQ (reference sequence). The length of the CDR3 is 13 residues.

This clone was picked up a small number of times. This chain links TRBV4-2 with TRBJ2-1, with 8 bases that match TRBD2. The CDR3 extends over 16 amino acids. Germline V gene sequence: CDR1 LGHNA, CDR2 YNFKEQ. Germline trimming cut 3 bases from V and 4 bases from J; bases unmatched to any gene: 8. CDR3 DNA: TGTGCCAGCAGCCACTTTAGCGGGAAGCCGTACAATGAGCAGTTCTTC. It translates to CASSHFSGKPYNEQFF.

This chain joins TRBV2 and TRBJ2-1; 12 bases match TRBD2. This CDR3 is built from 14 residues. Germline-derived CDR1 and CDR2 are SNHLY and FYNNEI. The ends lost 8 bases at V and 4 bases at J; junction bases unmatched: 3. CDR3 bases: TGTGCCAGCCTAGCGGGAGGGTTGTACAATGAGCAGTTCTTC. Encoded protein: CASLAGGLYNEQFF. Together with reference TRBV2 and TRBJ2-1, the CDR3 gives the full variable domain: EPEVTQTPSHQVTQMGQEVILRCVPISNHLYFYWYRQILGQKVEFLVSFYNNEISEKSEIFDDQFSVERPDGSNFTLKIRSTKLEDSAMYFCASLAGGLYNEQFFGPGTRLTVL.

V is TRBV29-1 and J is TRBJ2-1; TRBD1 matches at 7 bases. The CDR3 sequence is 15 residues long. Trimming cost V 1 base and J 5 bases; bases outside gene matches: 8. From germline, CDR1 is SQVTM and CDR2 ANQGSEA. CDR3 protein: CSVEGDRALDNEQFF. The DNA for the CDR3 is TGCAGCGTTGAAGGCGACAGGGCCCTGGACAATGAGCAGTTCTTC.

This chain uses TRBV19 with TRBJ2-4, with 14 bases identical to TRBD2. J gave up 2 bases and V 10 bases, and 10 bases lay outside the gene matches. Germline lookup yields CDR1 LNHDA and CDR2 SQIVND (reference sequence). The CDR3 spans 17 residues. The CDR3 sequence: CATRPTSGGASKNIQYF. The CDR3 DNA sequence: TGTGCCACCCGCCCGACTAGCGGGGGGGCCTCCAAAAACATTCAGTACTTC.

In DNA form, the CDR3 reads TGTGCCAGCAGTCCCCGGACACCTATCAAGGATAATTCACCCCTCCACTTT. Translating gives CASSPRTPIKDNSPLHF. The chain carries TRBV27 and TRBJ1-6, with D possibly being TRBD1 (5 bases). V lost 5 bases and J lost 5, with 19 bases in between. This CDR3 has 17 amino acids. Germline assignment: CDR1 MNHEY and CDR2 SMNVEV (reference sequence).

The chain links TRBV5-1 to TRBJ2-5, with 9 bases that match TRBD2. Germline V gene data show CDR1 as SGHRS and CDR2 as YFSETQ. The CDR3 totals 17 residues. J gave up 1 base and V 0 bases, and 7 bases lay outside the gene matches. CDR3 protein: CASSLVRREGPQETQYF. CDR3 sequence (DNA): TGCGCCAGCAGCTTGGTAAGGCGGGAGGGTCCCCAAGAGACCCAGTACTTC. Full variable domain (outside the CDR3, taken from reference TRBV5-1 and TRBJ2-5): KAGVTQTPRYLIKTRGQQVTLSCSPISGHRSVSWYQQTPGQGLQFLFEYFSETQRNKGNFPGRFSGRQFSNSRSEMNVSTLELGDSALYLCASSLVRREGPQETQYFGPGTRLLVL.

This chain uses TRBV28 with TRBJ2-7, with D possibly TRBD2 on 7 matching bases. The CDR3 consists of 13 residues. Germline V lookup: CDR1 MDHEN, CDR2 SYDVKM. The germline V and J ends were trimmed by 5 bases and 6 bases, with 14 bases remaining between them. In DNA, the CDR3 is TGTGCCAGCAGTAACGGGGGGCGCTCCGAGCAGTACTTC. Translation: CASSNGGRSEQYF.

As DNA, the CDR3 is TGTGCCAGCAGCTTGCGGACAGGGTCCTACTATGGCTACACCTTC. Encoded protein: CASSLRTGSYYGYTF. V gene TRBV7-9 combines with J gene TRBJ1-2; 8 bases are a match to TRBD1. The CDR3 extends over 15 amino acids. Germline CDR1 SEHNR, CDR2 FQNEAQ (reference sequence). V dropped 3 bases and J dropped 3; count of bases not matched to a gene: 6.

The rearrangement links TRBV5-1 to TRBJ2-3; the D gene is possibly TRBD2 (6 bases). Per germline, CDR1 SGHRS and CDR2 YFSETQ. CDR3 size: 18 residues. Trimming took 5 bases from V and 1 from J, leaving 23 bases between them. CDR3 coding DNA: TGCGCCAGCAGGTTCTCAGGTGAGGCGGGATGGCGCACAGATACGCAGTATTTT. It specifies CASRFSGEAGWRTDTQYF.